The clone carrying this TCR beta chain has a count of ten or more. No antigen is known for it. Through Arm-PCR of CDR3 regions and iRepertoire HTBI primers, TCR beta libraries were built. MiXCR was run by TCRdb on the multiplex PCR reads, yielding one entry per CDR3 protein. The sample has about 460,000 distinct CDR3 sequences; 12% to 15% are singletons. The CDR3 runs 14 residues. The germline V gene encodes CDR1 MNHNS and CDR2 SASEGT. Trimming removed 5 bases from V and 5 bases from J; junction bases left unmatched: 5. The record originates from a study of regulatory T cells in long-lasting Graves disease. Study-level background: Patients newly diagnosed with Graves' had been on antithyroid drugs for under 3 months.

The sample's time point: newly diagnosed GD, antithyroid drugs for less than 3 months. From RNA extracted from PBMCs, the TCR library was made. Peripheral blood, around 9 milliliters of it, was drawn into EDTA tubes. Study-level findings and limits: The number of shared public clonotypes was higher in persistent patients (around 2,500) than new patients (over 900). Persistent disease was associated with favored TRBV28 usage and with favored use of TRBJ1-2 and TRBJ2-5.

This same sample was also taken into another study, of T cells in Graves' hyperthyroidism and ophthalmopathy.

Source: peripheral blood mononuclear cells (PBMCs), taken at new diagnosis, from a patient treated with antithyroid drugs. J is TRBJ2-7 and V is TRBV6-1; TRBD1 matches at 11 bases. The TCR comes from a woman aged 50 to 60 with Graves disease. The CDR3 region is CASSKRTGGDEQYF. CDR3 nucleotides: TGTGCCAGCAGTAAACGGACAGGGGGCGACGAGCAGTACTTC.